The T cell receptor beta chain under discussion was sequenced for a study of vaccination effects on CD4 cells after COVID-19. Using viral peptide pools, the ViraFEST assay grew out antigen-specific CD4+ T cells prior to sequencing. Following culture for more than 9 days, CD4+ T cells were isolated. Participants got two doses of BNT162b2 or mRNA-1273 vaccine. Vaccinated recipients, who were negative for nucleocapsid antibodies, had no history of SARS-CoV-2 infection. Generated by immunoSEQ multiplex PCR, the TCRdb table keeps only in-frame clones and is missing some. The sample contains 29,000 or so clones, roughly four fifths of which appear only once. CDR1 and CDR2 from the germline V gene are SGDLS and YYNGEE. The CDR3 has 15 amino acids. V trimming: 3 bases; J trimming: 4 bases; junction bases outside the gene matches: 4. Note on this clone: The target antigen is unknown.

The sequencing here drew on CD4+ T cells from PBMCs cultured with HCoV-OC43 spike peptides, taken after COVID-19 vaccination. The subset denotes: HCoV-OC43 spike overlapping peptide pool stimulation. V usage is TRBV9 and J usage is TRBJ2-2, with 9 bases identical to TRBD2. This clonotype was obtained from a human donor who received a COVID-19 vaccine. In DNA, the CDR3 is TGTGCCAGCAGCGGACTAGCGGAATTCACCGGGGAGCTGTTTTTT. Translating it yields CASSGLAEFTGELFF.